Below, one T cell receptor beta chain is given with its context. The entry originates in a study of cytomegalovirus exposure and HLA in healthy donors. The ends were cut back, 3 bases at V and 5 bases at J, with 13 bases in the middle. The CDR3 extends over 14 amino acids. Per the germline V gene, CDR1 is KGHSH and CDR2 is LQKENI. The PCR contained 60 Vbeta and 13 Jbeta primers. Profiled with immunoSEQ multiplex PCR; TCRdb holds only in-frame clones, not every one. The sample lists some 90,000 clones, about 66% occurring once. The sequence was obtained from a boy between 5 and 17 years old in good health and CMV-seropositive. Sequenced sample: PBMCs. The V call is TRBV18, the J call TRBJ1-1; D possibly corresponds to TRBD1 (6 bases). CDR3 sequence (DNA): TGTGCCAGCTCACCTTGGACAGAAGTGACTGAAGCTTTCTTT. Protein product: CASSPWTEVTEAFF.